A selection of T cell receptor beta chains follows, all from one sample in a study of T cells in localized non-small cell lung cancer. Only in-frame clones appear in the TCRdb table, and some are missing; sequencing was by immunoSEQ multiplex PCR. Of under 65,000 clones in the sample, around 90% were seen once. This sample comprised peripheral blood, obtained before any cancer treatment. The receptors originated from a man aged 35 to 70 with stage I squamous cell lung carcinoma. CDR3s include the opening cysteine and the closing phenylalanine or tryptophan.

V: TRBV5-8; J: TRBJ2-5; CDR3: CASSFSGTATGHETQYF
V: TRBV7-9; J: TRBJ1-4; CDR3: CASSLGLGGGTTNEKLFF
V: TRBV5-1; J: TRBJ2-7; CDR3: CASSSSGTVDEQYF
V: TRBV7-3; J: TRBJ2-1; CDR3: CASSLGGLALNEQFF
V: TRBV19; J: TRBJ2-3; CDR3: CASSIGRMDTQYF
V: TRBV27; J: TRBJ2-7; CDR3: CASSFSGAYEQYF
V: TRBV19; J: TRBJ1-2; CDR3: CASSEGSDNYGYTF
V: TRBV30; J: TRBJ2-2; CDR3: CAWSVRLGLRGREGLFF
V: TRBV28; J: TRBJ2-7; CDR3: CASSPRIGSSYEQYF
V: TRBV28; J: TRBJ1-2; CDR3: CASSSTGTEKYYGYTF
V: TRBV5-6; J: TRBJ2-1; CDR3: CASKAGVAYNEQFF
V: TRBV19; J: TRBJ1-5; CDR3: CASSSRGNQPQHF
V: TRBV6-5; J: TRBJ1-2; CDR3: CASSSGTLGGYTF
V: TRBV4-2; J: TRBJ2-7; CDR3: CASSQMPGQGFGEQYF
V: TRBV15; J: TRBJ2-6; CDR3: CATSTPPTGGGLSGANVLTF